These 22 T cell receptor beta chains were sequenced from one sample in a study of identical twins. One entry per CDR3 protein, called by TCRdb with MiXCR from the 5' RACE reads. In the table there are a few hundred thousand distinct CDR3 sequences, 10% to 13% of which are singletons. Sequenced: memory T cells sorted from blood. All receptors derive from a man in his fifties in good health.

This clonotype has at least ten counts. The chain recombines TRBV12-3 or TRBV12-4 with TRBJ2-7; D remains ambiguous. Trimming cost V 1 base and J 7 bases, with 11 bases left between them. This CDR3 has 13 residues. CDR3 protein: CASSLGGGGEQYF. CDR3 nucleotide sequence: TGTGCCAGCAGTTTAGGGGGTGGTGGGGAGCAGTACTTC.

This clonotype has a count of ten or more. This chain joins TRBV4-1 and TRBJ1-4, with D unclear. The germline CDR1 and CDR2 sequences are MGHRA and YSYEKL. The CDR3 is 15 residues long. V gave up 0 bases and J gave up 8 bases, with 13 bases separating them. CDR3 sequence: CASSQETRVGEKLFF. CDR3 sequence (DNA): TGCGCCAGCAGCCAAGAGACCCGAGTGGGGGAAAAACTGTTTTTT.

This clonotype occurred many times. The rearrangement links TRBV10-3 to TRBJ2-7, with TRBD1 as a possible D gene (5 bases). Trimming pared 4 bases from V and 0 bases from J, leaving 19 bases between. Germline V CDR1 and CDR2: ENHRY, SYGVKD. The CDR3 covers 17 residues. The CDR3 DNA sequence: TGTGCCATCAGTGTCATTCAAAGTACAGGACACTCCTACGAGCAGTACTTC. Amino acids: CAISVIQSTGHSYEQYF.

This clonotype has just a few counts. The chain links TRBV5-1 to TRBJ2-7, with D possibly matching TRBD2 (5 bases). In germline, CDR1 is SGHRS, CDR2 YFSETQ. Trimming left V 4 bases short and J 7 bases short, with 12 bases between. The CDR3 spans 12 residues. Here the CDR3 reads CASSPRDGEQYF. DNA of the CDR3: TGCGCCAGCAGCCCCCGGGATGGGGAGCAGTACTTC.

This clonotype turned up a few times. The V and J genes are TRBV19 and TRBJ1-5; D ambiguous. This CDR3 is 13 amino acids long. V was pared by 3 bases and J by 9 bases, with 12 bases between. Per germline, CDR1 LNHDA and CDR2 SQIVND (reference sequence). In DNA, the CDR3 is TGTGCCAGTAGTATTACAGTACGCTGGCCCCAGCATTTT. Amino acids: CASSITVRWPQHF. Based on the CDR3 plus reference TRBV19 and TRBJ1-5, the full variable domain is DGGITQSPKYLFRKEGQNVTLSCEQNLNHDAMYWYRQDPGQGLRLIYYSQIVNDFQKGDIAEGYSVSREKKESFPLTVTSAQKNPTAFYLCASSITVRWPQHFGDGTRLSIL.

This clonotype was found many times. The rearrangement uses TRBV4-2 and TRBJ2-1; D gene ambiguous. This CDR3 is built from 13 residues. Trimming took off 0 bases at V and 5 bases at J, with 5 bases between the two ends. The germline V gene has CDR1 LGHNA and CDR2 YNFKEQ. The chain's CDR3 is CASSQDQNNEQFF. The CDR3 DNA is TGTGCCAGCAGCCAAGATCAAAACAATGAGCAGTTCTTC.

CDR3 sequence (DNA): TGTGCCAGCAGTTCACTCCTCGGCAGAATTCGGGCGGCCGGGGAGCTGTTTTTT. Translating gives CASSSLLGRIRAAGELFF. V is TRBV27 and J is TRBJ2-2; no definite D call. The V and J ends lost 4 bases and 6 bases respectively, with 24 bases between them. CDR3 length equals 18 residues. CDR1 MNHEY and CDR2 SMNVEV come from the germline V gene (reference sequence).

The V and J genes are TRBV3-1 and TRBJ2-2, with D perhaps matching TRBD1 (5 bases). The V end lost 7 bases, the J end lost 4 bases, and 16 bases lay between the germline ends. The germline gives CDR1 LGHDT, CDR2 YNNKEL (reference sequence). CDR3 length equals 15 residues. CDR3 DNA sequence: TGTGCCAGCACCCCCCGGGTAGGGGTCACCGGGGAGCTGTTTTTT. Its protein product is CASTPRVGVTGELFF.

This clonotype is a singleton in its sample. This rearrangement joins TRBV11-1 to TRBJ2-7, with D tentatively TRBD1 (5 bases). This CDR3 region has 13 residues. The V gene lost 1 base and the J gene lost 9 bases, with 13 bases spanning the gap. CDR1 and CDR2 from the germline V gene are SGHAT and FQDESV (reference sequence). The CDR3 sequence is CASSLDTGLRQYF. CDR3 in DNA: TGTGCCAGCAGCTTAGATACAGGCCTACGGCAGTACTTC.

This clonotype was seen ten or more times. The chain couples TRBV5-1 to TRBJ2-5; D might be TRBD1 (6 bases). The V end lost 3 bases, the J end lost 2 bases, and 11 bases lay between the germline ends. The length of the CDR3 is 14 residues. The germline CDR1 and CDR2 sequences are SGHRS and YFSETQ. In DNA, the CDR3 is TGCGCCAGCAGCTACTCACAGGGTCAAGAGACCCAGTACTTC. Amino acids: CASSYSQGQETQYF.

This clonotype occurred many times. J is TRBJ2-7 and V is TRBV20-1; TRBD2 matches 11 bases. The CDR3 consists of 14 residues. The junction had 4 bases not matched to a gene; V was cut back by 5 bases and J by 1 base. Germline V lookup: CDR1 DFQATT, CDR2 SNEGSKA (reference sequence). The CDR3 protein is CSAFGTSGSYEQYF. The CDR3 DNA reads as TGCAGTGCTTTCGGGACTAGCGGTTCCTACGAGCAGTACTTC.

This clonotype was observed a few times. The chain is built from TRBV2 and TRBJ1-5; D might be TRBD1 (6 bases). Trimming pared 9 bases from V and 2 bases from J, leaving 14 bases between. CDR1 is SNHLY, CDR2 FYNNEI, per germline. The CDR3 runs to 14 residues. In DNA form, the CDR3 reads TGTGCCAGTGAACAGGGAGGGGGCAATCAGCCCCAGCATTTT. Translated: CASEQGGGNQPQHF.

The DNA for the CDR3 is TGTGCCAGCAGAGGACTTGGTTCGACTTTCTTT. Its protein is CASRGLGSTFF. The genes are TRBV12-3 or TRBV12-4 and TRBJ1-1, with no clear D. The CDR3 length is 11 residues. Trimming cost V 6 bases and J 12 bases, with 14 bases left between them.

This clonotype has ten or more counts. This chain links TRBV29-1 with TRBJ2-3; D is undetermined. The CDR3 has 12 amino acids. V was clipped by 3 bases and J by 1 base, with 5 bases between them. Per germline, CDR1 SQVTM and CDR2 ANQGSEA. CDR3: CSVDGGTDTQYF. Written as DNA, the CDR3 is TGCAGCGTTGATGGTGGCACAGATACGCAGTATTTT.

The V call is TRBV19, the J call TRBJ2-7, with TRBD2 identical over 11 bases. Trimming took 6 bases from V and 3 from J; bases not matched to a gene: 7. The CDR3 consists of 15 residues. CDR1 is LNHDA, CDR2 SQIVND, per germline (reference sequence). This CDR3 reads CASSTTSGNLYEQYF. The CDR3 coding sequence is TGTGCCAGTAGCACGACTAGCGGGAACCTCTACGAGCAGTACTTC.

J is TRBJ2-5 and V is TRBV20-1; D remains ambiguous. The J call may be faulty, since TRBJ2-1 better matches the DNA end. This CDR3 is built from 13 residues. Germline CDR1 reads DFQATT; CDR2 reads SNEGSKA (reference sequence). The CDR3 nucleotides are TGCAGTGCTAGCGTCGGTTTCCAAGAGACCCAGTTCTTC. This gives the protein CSASVGFQETQFF.

CDR3 loop: CAIGTYEDTGELFF. The DNA of the CDR3 is TGTGCCATAGGGACCTACGAGGACACCGGGGAGCTGTTTTTT. The V and J genes are TRBV24-1 and TRBJ2-2, with D perhaps given as TRBD1 or TRBD2 (5 bases each). The CDR3 length is 14 residues. The germline CDR1 and CDR2 sequences are KGHDR and SFDVKD. V was clipped by 11 bases and J by 3 bases, with 15 bases between them.

This clonotype was seen repeatedly, ten times or more. The V gene is TRBV9, the J gene TRBJ1-1; D may be TRBD1 (6 bases). V was trimmed by 0 bases and J by 0 bases, leaving 12 bases between them. Germline V lookup: CDR1 SGDLS, CDR2 YYNGEE. The CDR3 covers 16 residues. The CDR3 nucleotides read TGTGCCAGCAGCGTAGTCCCAGGGGCCGTGAACACTGAAGCTTTCTTT. Translating gives CASSVVPGAVNTEAFF.

This clonotype was seen many times. One junction end does not reproduce the germline sequence, and a read error may be involved. The genes are TRBV6-2 or TRBV6-3 and TRBJ2-7, with D hard to call. This CDR3 spans 11 amino acids. Germline loops: CDR1 MNHEY, CDR2 SVGEGT. The CDR3 DNA reads as TGTGCTAGCAGCCCTCTCTACGAGCAGTACTTC. Its protein is CASSPLYEQYF.

This clonotype was detected only a few times. This chain joins TRBV3-1 and TRBJ2-3; no clear D gene. The ends were cut back, 2 bases at V and 0 bases at J, with 12 bases in the middle. CDR3 length equals 16 residues. CDR1 LGHDT and CDR2 YNNKEL come from the germline V gene (reference sequence). CDR3 sequence: CASSQSSRYSTDTQYF. CDR3 in DNA: TGTGCCAGCAGCCAAAGTTCACGGTATAGCACAGATACGCAGTATTTT.

As concerns this clonotype: This may be a read error, as it is one base from a much larger clone. CDR3 loop: CASSTPDKGEQFF. DNA of the CDR3: TGTGCCAGTAGTACCCCAGATAAAGGTGAGCAGTTCTTC. The chain recombines TRBV19 with TRBJ2-1; D not resolved. Between the trimmed V and J ends, which lost 4 bases and 9 bases, there was a span of 13 bases. The CDR3 length is 13 residues. Germline values: CDR1 LNHDA, CDR2 SQIVND (reference sequence).

This clonotype was picked up many times. V gene TRBV28 combines with J gene TRBJ2-3; D perhaps matches TRBD2 (7 bases). From germline, CDR1 is MDHEN and CDR2 SYDVKM. The CDR3 has 17 amino acids. V was cut by 3 bases and J by 4 bases, with 20 bases left in between. The CDR3 bases are TGTGCCAGCAGTTTGGCCGGTATGGGGGGGGGGCCAGATACGCAGTATTTT. This translates into CASSLAGMGGGPDTQYF.